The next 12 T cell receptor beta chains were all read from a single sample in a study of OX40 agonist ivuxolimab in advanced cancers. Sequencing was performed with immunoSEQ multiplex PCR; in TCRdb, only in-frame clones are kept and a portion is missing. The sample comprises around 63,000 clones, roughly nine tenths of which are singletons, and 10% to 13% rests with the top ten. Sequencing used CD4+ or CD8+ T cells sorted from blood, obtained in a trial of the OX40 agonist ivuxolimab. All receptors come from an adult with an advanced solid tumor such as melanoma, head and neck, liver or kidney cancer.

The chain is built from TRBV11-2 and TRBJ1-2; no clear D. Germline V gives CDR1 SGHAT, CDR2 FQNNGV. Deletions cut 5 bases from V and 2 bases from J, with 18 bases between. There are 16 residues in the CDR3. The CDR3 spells CASSPVRRVKNYGYTF. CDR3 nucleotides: TGTGCCAGCAGCCCCGTCCGCCGGGTGAAAAACTATGGCTACACCTTC.

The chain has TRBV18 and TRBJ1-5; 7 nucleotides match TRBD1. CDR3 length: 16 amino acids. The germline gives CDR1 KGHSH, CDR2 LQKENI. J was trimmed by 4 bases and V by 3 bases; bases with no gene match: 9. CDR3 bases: TGTGCCAGCTCACCGAAGGCAGACAGGGATAATCAGCCCCAGCATTTT. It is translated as CASSPKADRDNQPQHF.

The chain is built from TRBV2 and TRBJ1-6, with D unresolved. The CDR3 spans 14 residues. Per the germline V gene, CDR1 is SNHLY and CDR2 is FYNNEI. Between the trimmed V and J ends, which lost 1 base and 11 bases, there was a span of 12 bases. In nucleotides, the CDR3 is TGTGCCAGCAGTGAAGGTATCTCTGAGGCACCCCTCCACTTT. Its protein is CASSEGISEAPLHF.

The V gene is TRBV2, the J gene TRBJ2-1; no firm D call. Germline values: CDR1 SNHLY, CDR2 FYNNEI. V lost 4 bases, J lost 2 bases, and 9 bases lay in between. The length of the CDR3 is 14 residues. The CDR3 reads CASSGAVPYNEQFF. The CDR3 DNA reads TGTGCCAGCAGTGGGGCCGTTCCCTACAATGAGCAGTTCTTC. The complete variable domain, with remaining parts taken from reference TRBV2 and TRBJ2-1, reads EPEVTQTPSHQVTQMGQEVILRCVPISNHLYFYWYRQILGQKVEFLVSFYNNEISEKSEIFDDQFSVERPDGSNFTLKIRSTKLEDSAMYFCASSGAVPYNEQFFGPGTRLTVL.

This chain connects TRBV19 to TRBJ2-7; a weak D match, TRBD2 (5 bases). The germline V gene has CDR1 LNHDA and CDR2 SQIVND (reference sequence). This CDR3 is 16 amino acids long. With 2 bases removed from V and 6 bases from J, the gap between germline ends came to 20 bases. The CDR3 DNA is TGTGCCAGTAGTATAATCGTGACCGGTGGCGGGTCCGAGCAGTACTTC. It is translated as CASSIIVTGGGSEQYF. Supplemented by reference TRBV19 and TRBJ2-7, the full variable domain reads DGGITQSPKYLFRKEGQNVTLSCEQNLNHDAMYWYRQDPGQGLRLIYYSQIVNDFQKGDIAEGYSVSREKKESFPLTVTSAQKNPTAFYLCASSIIVTGGGSEQYFGPGTRLTVT.

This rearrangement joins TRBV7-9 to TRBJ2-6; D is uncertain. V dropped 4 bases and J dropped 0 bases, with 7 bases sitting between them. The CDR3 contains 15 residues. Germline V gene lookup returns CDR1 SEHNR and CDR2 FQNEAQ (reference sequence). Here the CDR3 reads CASSSGLSGANVLTF. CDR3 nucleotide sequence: TGTGCCAGCAGCTCTGGTCTCTCTGGGGCCAACGTCCTGACTTTC.

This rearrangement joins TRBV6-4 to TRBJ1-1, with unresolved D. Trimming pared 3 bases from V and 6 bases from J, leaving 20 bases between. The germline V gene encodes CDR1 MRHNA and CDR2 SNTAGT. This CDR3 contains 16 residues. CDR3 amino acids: CASSERGSPRRAEAFF. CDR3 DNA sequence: TGTGCCAGCAGTGAGCGAGGTTCCCCCCGGAGGGCTGAAGCTTTCTTT.

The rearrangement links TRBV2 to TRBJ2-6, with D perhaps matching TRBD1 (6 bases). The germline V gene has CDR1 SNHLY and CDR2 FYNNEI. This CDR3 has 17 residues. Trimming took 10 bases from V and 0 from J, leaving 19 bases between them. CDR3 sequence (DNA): TGTGCCACTTCCTACGGGGACAACTACTCTGGGGCCAACGTCCTGACTTTC. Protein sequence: CATSYGDNYSGANVLTF.

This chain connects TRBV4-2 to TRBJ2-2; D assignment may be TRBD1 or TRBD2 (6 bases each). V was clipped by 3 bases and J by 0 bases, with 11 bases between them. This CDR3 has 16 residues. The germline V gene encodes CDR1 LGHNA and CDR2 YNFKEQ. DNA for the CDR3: TGTGCCAGCAGCCACGAGGGGGGCCCGAACACCGGGGAGCTGTTTTTT. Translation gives CASSHEGGPNTGELFF.

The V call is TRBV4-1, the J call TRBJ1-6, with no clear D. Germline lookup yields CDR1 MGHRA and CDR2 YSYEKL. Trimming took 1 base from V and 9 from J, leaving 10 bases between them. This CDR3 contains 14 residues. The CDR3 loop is CASSQVLGSSPLHF. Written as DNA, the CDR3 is TGCGCCAGCAGCCAAGTATTGGGAAGTTCACCCCTCCACTTT.

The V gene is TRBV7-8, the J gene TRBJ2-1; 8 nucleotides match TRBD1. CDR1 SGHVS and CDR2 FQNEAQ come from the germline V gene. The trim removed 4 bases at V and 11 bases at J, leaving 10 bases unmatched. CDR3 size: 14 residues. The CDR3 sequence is CASSSGQGGGKQFF. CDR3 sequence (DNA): TGTGCCAGCAGCTCAGGACAGGGTGGAGGTAAGCAGTTCTTC.

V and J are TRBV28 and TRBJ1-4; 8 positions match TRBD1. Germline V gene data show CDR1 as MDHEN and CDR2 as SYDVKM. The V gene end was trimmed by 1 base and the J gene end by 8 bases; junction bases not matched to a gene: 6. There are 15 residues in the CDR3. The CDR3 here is CASSLYWTGPEKLFF. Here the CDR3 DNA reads TGTGCCAGCAGTTTATACTGGACAGGGCCCGAAAAACTGTTTTTT.